This TCR beta chain was found in a study of beta chain features in type 1 diabetes. For the study at large: The patients were much like the healthy donors in age, gender and cell yields.

Worth noting for this clone: The antigen remains undetermined.

Expressed TCRB transcripts were sequenced because the isolated RNA had all been reverse transcribed beforehand. TCRdb keeps only in-frame clones here, not all; method: immunoSEQ multiplex PCR. The table shows around 250,000 clones, with 14% occurring only once. Study-wide points: Patients with type 1 diabetes carried fewer insertions and had more deletions at their VDJ junctions. The naive, central memory and Treg TCRB repertoires showed an apparent similarity that was greater among patients than among healthy donors.

With 1 base removed from V and 5 bases from J, the gap between germline ends came to 14 bases. This CDR3 contains 15 residues. Germline-derived CDR1 and CDR2 are SNHLY and FYNNEI. The sequencing sample was made of naive CD4+ T cells from blood. This sequence was found in a woman aged 40 to 55 in good health. The chain joins TRBV2 to TRBJ2-5; D perhaps matches TRBD1 (5 bases). The CDR3 here is CASSEDRARAETQYF. CDR3 in DNA: TGTGCCAGCAGTGAAGACCGGGCCAGGGCGGAGACCCAGTACTTC.